These 16 T cell receptor beta chains originate from one sample sequenced in a study of cytomegalovirus exposure and HLA in healthy donors. Amplification used 60 Vbeta primers and 13 Jbeta primers. Profiled with immunoSEQ multiplex PCR; TCRdb holds only in-frame clones, not every one. This sample has some 150,000 clones, with around 75% found just once. Sample: PBMCs. The origin of the receptors is a female donor in good health and CMV-seronegative.

This chain uses TRBV2 with TRBJ1-5; no firm D call. This CDR3 has 14 residues. Germline V gives CDR1 SNHLY, CDR2 FYNNEI. Trimming left V 3 bases short and J 4 bases short, with 10 bases between. CDR3 region: CASSDSGMNQPQHF. In DNA form, the CDR3 reads TGTGCCAGCAGTGACTCAGGTATGAATCAGCCCCAGCATTTT.

This clone was observed a few times. The CDR3 DNA is TGTGCCAGCAGCGTACTCAAGGGGCGACCTCGTGAAAAACTGTTTTTT. Encoded protein: CASSVLKGRPREKLFF. The chain has TRBV9 and TRBJ1-4; maybe TRBD1 (5 bases). CDR3 length: 16 residues. Looked up from germline, CDR1 is SGDLS and CDR2 is YYNGEE. V shed 1 base and J shed 7 bases, with 17 bases lying between them.

The V gene is TRBV7-3, the J gene TRBJ2-3; 9 bases align to TRBD2. Germline loops: CDR1 SGHTA, CDR2 FQGTGA. The CDR3 is made up of 16 amino acids. V gave up 1 base and J gave up 6 bases; unmatched junction bases: 8. The CDR3 reads CASSLNSGSPLDTQYF. The CDR3 coding sequence is TGTGCCAGCAGCTTAAATAGCGGGAGTCCACTGGATACGCAGTATTTT.

The chain has TRBV27 and TRBJ1-4, with 7 positions matching TRBD1. CDR3 length equals 18 residues. V was pared by 3 bases and J by 0 bases, with 10 bases of the junction left unmatched. Germline assignment: CDR1 MNHEY and CDR2 SMNVEV (reference sequence). CDR3 region: CASSFFPPGQSTNEKLFF. The CDR3 nucleotides are TGTGCCAGCAGTTTTTTCCCTCCGGGACAGTCAACTAATGAAAAACTGTTTTTT.

This chain connects TRBV29-1 to TRBJ2-1; tentative D call: TRBD1 (7 bases). Trimming pared 4 bases from V and 8 bases from J, leaving 24 bases between. The CDR3 extends over 16 amino acids. CDR1 and CDR2 from the germline V gene are SQVTM and ANQGSEA. The CDR3 here is CSVVFVGEAGGYEQFF. The CDR3 coding sequence is TGCAGCGTTGTATTTGTAGGGGAGGCAGGGGGGTATGAGCAGTTCTTC.

V gene TRBV19 combines with J gene TRBJ1-5, with D maybe TRBD1 (6 bases). Deletions cut 4 bases from V and 1 base from J, with 14 bases between. CDR3 length: 16 amino acids. Germline V lookup: CDR1 LNHDA, CDR2 SQIVND (reference sequence). In DNA, the CDR3 is TGTGCCAGTAGTAAACTATCAGGGGCCAGCAATCAGCCCCAGCATTTT. Amino acid sequence: CASSKLSGASNQPQHF. Drawing the rest from reference TRBV19 and TRBJ1-5, the complete variable domain is DGGITQSPKYLFRKEGQNVTLSCEQNLNHDAMYWYRQDPGQGLRLIYYSQIVNDFQKGDIAEGYSVSREKKESFPLTVTSAQKNPTAFYLCASSKLSGASNQPQHFGDGTRLSIL.

The chain links TRBV2 to TRBJ1-3; 7 bases map to TRBD1. Looked up from germline, CDR1 is SNHLY and CDR2 is FYNNEI. The CDR3 is made up of 15 amino acids. Losses at the gene ends were 5 bases for V and 0 bases for J; bases not matched to a gene: 4. The CDR3 nucleotides are TGTGCCAGCAGTAACAGGGGCAGCTCTGGAAACACCATATATTTT. Protein sequence: CASSNRGSSGNTIYF.

CDR3 protein: CAWSLPGPNYGYTF. The CDR3 coding sequence is TGTGCCTGGAGTCTGCCAGGGCCCAACTATGGCTACACCTTC. The chain employs TRBV30 and TRBJ1-2, with a weak D call TRBD1 (5 bases). The CDR3 runs to 14 residues. Trimming took off 2 bases at V and 2 bases at J, with 12 bases between the two ends. Germline CDR1 and CDR2: GTSNPN and SVGIG (reference sequence).

The chain is built from TRBV5-6 and TRBJ1-5; 9 bases match TRBD1. CDR1 is SGHDT, CDR2 YYEEEE, per germline. This CDR3 has 14 amino acids. Unmatched junction bases numbered 6, after V lost 4 bases and J lost 7 bases. CDR3 nucleotide sequence: TGTGCCAGCAGCGGAGGACAGGGGCGACAGCCCCAGCATTTT. Its protein is CASSGGQGRQPQHF.

This clone was seen more than once but under ten times. This chain links TRBV4-1 with TRBJ2-3, with 9 positions matching TRBD2. The V gene's germline CDR1 is MGHRA and CDR2 YSYEKL. CDR3 length equals 19 residues. With 0 bases clipped from V and 0 bases from J, the junction kept 10 bases outside the gene matches. Here the CDR3 reads CASSQDFGLAGPSTDTQYF. The CDR3 DNA sequence: TGCGCCAGCAGCCAAGATTTTGGTCTAGCGGGACCTAGCACAGATACGCAGTATTTT.

The rearrangement links TRBV29-1 to TRBJ1-2; maybe TRBD1 (5 bases). Looked up from germline, CDR1 is SQVTM and CDR2 is ANQGSEA. The CDR3 runs to 13 residues. Deletions cut 5 bases from V and 6 bases from J, with 16 bases between. The CDR3 reads CSVREGGTHGYTF. The CDR3 region has the DNA TGCAGCGTTCGCGAGGGAGGGACGCATGGCTACACCTTC. The full variable domain, its missing parts supplied by reference TRBV29-1 and TRBJ1-2, is SAVISQKPSRDICQRGTSLTIQCQVDSQVTMMFWYRQQPGQSLTLIATANQGSEATYESGFVIDKFPISRPNLTFSTLTVSNMSPEDSSIYLCSVREGGTHGYTFGSGTRLTVV.

The rearrangement joins TRBV7-9 to TRBJ2-7; D unresolved. Per germline, CDR1 SEHNR and CDR2 FQNEAQ (reference sequence). CDR3 length: 15 amino acids. V lost 3 bases, J lost 0 bases, and 12 bases lay in between. CDR3 residues: CASSLWPTDSYEQYF. The CDR3 nucleotides are TGTGCCAGCAGCTTGTGGCCAACAGACTCCTACGAGCAGTACTTC.

This chain uses TRBV27 with TRBJ2-6; 7 bases are a match to TRBD1. This CDR3 spans 20 amino acids. In germline, CDR1 is MNHEY, CDR2 SMNVEV (reference sequence). With 0 bases clipped from V and 3 bases from J, the junction kept 14 bases outside the gene matches. CDR3 amino acids: CASSLSPWTGTAYGANVLTF. The DNA of the CDR3 is TGTGCCAGCAGTTTATCACCATGGACAGGTACGGCGTATGGGGCCAACGTCCTGACTTTC.

This clone was seen a few times. This chain uses TRBV6-6 with TRBJ2-7; D unclear. Germline lookup yields CDR1 MNHNY and CDR2 SVGAGI (reference sequence). The CDR3 has 12 residues. Trimming took 2 bases from V and 4 from J, leaving 6 bases between them. The chain's CDR3 is CASSYAPYEQYF. CDR3 bases: TGTGCCAGCAGTTACGCGCCGTACGAGCAGTACTTC.

This chain connects TRBV9 to TRBJ2-7, with 7 bases matching TRBD1. With V trimmed by 0 bases and J by 4 bases, 4 bases remained unmatched. CDR1 is SGDLS, CDR2 YYNGEE, per germline. The CDR3 totals 14 residues. CDR3 protein: CASSVGAGGYEQYF. The CDR3 coding sequence is TGTGCCAGCAGCGTAGGGGCAGGGGGTTACGAGCAGTACTTC.

The V call is TRBV19, the J call TRBJ2-5, with 7 bases lining up with TRBD1. The CDR3 extends over 14 amino acids. Looked up from germline, CDR1 is LNHDA and CDR2 is SQIVND (reference sequence). V lost 2 bases, J lost 2 bases, and 2 bases stayed unmatched. CDR3 sequence reads: CASSIKGQQETQYF. The CDR3 DNA reads as TGTGCCAGTAGTATAAAGGGACAGCAAGAGACCCAGTACTTC.